This is a list of T cell receptor beta chains from one sample in a study of neurological immune-mediated disorders. In TCRdb, the 5' RACE reads were re-called with MiXCR into one record per CDR3 protein. The sample lists roughly 74,000 distinct CDR3 sequences, around 5.5% occurring once. What was sequenced was PBMCs. The origin of the receptors is a young man with multiple sclerosis. Each CDR3 is given with its conserved first and last residue. Each record gives: D gene, J gene, V gene, clone size, CDR3 length, CDR3 protein, CDR3 DNA. A D gene is named only where the DNA matches it firmly. Clone size is shown for a subset of rows, as once, few, many or a class of expanded clone.

D: TRBD2; J: TRBJ2-1; V: TRBV9; size: many; length: 14; CDR3: CASSFSGRIGEQFF; DNA: TGTGCCAGCAGCTTTAGCGGGAGGATTGGTGAGCAGTTCTTC
D: TRBD1; J: TRBJ1-6; V: TRBV30; size: NA; length: 13; CDR3: CAWSGQGYSPLNF; DNA: TGTGCCTGGAGTGGACAGGGTTATTCACCCCTCAACTTT
D: NA; J: TRBJ2-2; V: TRBV7-7; size: many; length: 11; CDR3: CASSNRGELFF; DNA: TGTGCCAGCAGCAATAGGGGGGAGCTGTTTTTT
D: NA; J: TRBJ2-2; V: TRBV7-9; size: many; length: 15; CDR3: CASSLVASNTGELFF; DNA: TGTGCCAGCAGCTTAGTTGCGTCGAACACCGGGGAGCTGTTTTTT
D: NA; J: TRBJ2-6; V: TRBV7-6; size: few; length: 15; CDR3: CASSLGVPGAKVLTF; DNA: TGTGCCAGCAGCTTGGGCGTACCTGGGGCCAAAGTCCTGACTTTC
D: TRBD2; J: TRBJ2-2; V: TRBV27; size: many; length: 17; CDR3: CASRESGRWGNTGELFF; DNA: TGTGCCAGCCGAGAGAGCGGGAGGTGGGGGAACACCGGGGAGCTGTTTTTT
D: NA; J: TRBJ2-5; V: TRBV5-1; size: many; length: 15; CDR3: CASSVGLRGGETQYF; DNA: TGCGCCAGCAGCGTGGGACTGAGGGGCGGGGAGACCCAGTACTTC
D: TRBD1; J: TRBJ2-5; V: TRBV7-2; size: many; length: 15; CDR3: CASSPGTGRQETQYF; DNA: TGTGCCAGCAGCCCCGGGACAGGTCGGCAAGAGACCCAGTACTTC
D: NA; J: TRBJ2-1; V: TRBV10-3; size: many; length: 13; CDR3: CAIRLGLESFQFF; DNA: TGTGCCATCAGACTCGGTCTAGAAAGTTTTCAGTTCTTC
D: TRBD1; J: TRBJ2-2; V: TRBV19; size: few; length: 17; CDR3: CASSKGPGQGRTGELFF; DNA: TGTGCCAGTAGTAAGGGCCCGGGACAGGGTCGGACCGGGGAGCTGTTTTTT
D: NA; J: TRBJ2-7; V: TRBV29-1; size: many; length: 12; CDR3: CSVVPQGDEQYF; DNA: TGCAGCGTTGTTCCCCAGGGCGACGAGCAGTACTTC
D: NA; J: TRBJ1-2; V: TRBV14; size: many; length: 13; CDR3: CASSQGPFYGYTF; DNA: TGTGCCAGCAGCCAGGGGCCCTTTTATGGCTACACCTTC
D: NA; J: TRBJ2-7; V: TRBV10-3; size: NA; length: 15; CDR3: CAISDPGQNPYEQYF; DNA: TGTGCCATCAGTGATCCGGGACAAAACCCTTACGAGCAGTACTTC
D: NA; J: TRBJ2-5; V: TRBV20-1; size: many; length: 13; CDR3: CSARAWQGETQYF; DNA: TGCAGTGCTAGAGCTTGGCAGGGGGAGACCCAGTACTTC
D: NA; J: TRBJ2-7; V: TRBV5-1; size: many; length: 15; CDR3: CASSLGQGLFYEQYF; DNA: TGCGCCAGCAGCTTGGGGCAGGGCCTCTTCTACGAGCAGTACTTC
D: TRBD1; J: TRBJ2-7; V: TRBV7-2; size: many; length: 13; CDR3: CASSFTGGGEQYF; DNA: TGTGCCAGCAGCTTTACAGGGGGAGGAGAGCAGTACTTC
D: NA; J: TRBJ2-7; V: TRBV7-9; size: many; length: 12; CDR3: CASSPTGYEQYF; DNA: TGTGCCAGCAGCCCCACAGGGTACGAGCAGTACTTC
D: TRBD1; J: TRBJ2-3; V: TRBV6-4; size: many; length: 15; CDR3: CASSRGQGETDTQYF; DNA: TGTGCCAGCTCCCGCGGGCAGGGGGAGACAGATACGCAGTATTTT
D: NA; J: TRBJ1-1; V: TRBV7-9; size: many; length: 11; CDR3: CASSLGLEAFF; DNA: TGTGCCAGCAGCTTGGGACTAGAAGCTTTCTTT
D: TRBD1; J: TRBJ1-1; V: TRBV5-5; size: many; length: 13; CDR3: CASSSGRGTGAFF; DNA: TGTGCCAGCAGCTCGGGACGGGGGACAGGAGCTTTCTTT
D: NA; J: TRBJ1-1; V: TRBV28; size: many; length: 16; CDR3: CASSSPLHLRDTEAFF; DNA: TGTGCCAGCAGTTCCCCCCTTCACCTGCGGGACACTGAAGCTTTCTTT
D: NA; J: TRBJ2-2; V: TRBV12-3/TRBV12-4; size: many; length: 15; CDR3: CASSLTGTNTGELFF; DNA: TGTGCCAGCAGTTTGACTGGAACGAACACCGGGGAGCTGTTTTTT
D: NA; J: TRBJ2-1; V: TRBV4-3; size: many; length: 16; CDR3: CASSQVSGPPDNEQFF; DNA: TGCGCCAGCAGCCAAGTGTCGGGCCCCCCAGACAATGAGCAGTTCTTC
D: NA; J: TRBJ1-3; V: TRBV13; size: many; length: 14; CDR3: CASSSTGSGNTIYF; DNA: TGTGCCAGCAGCTCGACGGGCTCTGGAAACACCATATATTTT
D: NA; J: TRBJ1-5; V: TRBV9; size: few; length: 15; CDR3: CASSPGTTSNQPQHF; DNA: TGTGCCAGCAGTCCCGGGACCACCAGCAATCAGCCCCAGCATTTT
D: TRBD2; J: TRBJ2-3; V: TRBV5-1; size: many; length: 15; CDR3: CASSLASGGRDTQYF; DNA: TGCGCCAGCAGCTTGGCTAGCGGGGGCAGGGATACGCAGTATTTT
D: NA; J: TRBJ1-5; V: TRBV19; size: many; length: 15; CDR3: CASSIGQSSNQPQHF; DNA: TGTGCCAGTAGTATAGGACAGAGTTCTAATCAGCCCCAGCATTTT
D: NA; J: TRBJ2-7; V: TRBV20-1; size: many; length: 13; CDR3: CSAREAGVHEQYF; DNA: TGCAGTGCTAGAGAGGCGGGCGTCCACGAGCAGTACTTC
D: NA; J: TRBJ2-5; V: TRBV20-1; size: many; length: 12; CDR3: CSATGPEETQYF; DNA: TGCAGTGCTACCGGTCCGGAGGAGACCCAGTACTTC
D: NA; J: TRBJ2-1; V: TRBV18; size: few; length: 14; CDR3: CASSPPDGGNEQFF; DNA: TGTGCCAGCTCACCACCGGACGGCGGCAATGAGCAGTTCTTC
D: TRBD2; J: TRBJ2-1; V: TRBV2; size: many; length: 15; CDR3: CASRGLAGDRNEQFF; DNA: TGTGCCAGCAGGGGACTAGCGGGAGATCGGAATGAGCAGTTCTTC
D: TRBD2; J: TRBJ2-7; V: TRBV7-2; size: many; length: 13; CDR3: CASSLGEGHEQYF; DNA: TGTGCCAGCAGCTTAGGGGAGGGCCACGAGCAGTACTTC
D: NA; J: TRBJ1-2; V: TRBV20-1; size: NA; length: 14; CDR3: CSARPRKSNYGYTF; DNA: TGCAGTGCTAGACCCCGAAAGTCTAACTATGGCTACACCTTC
D: NA; J: TRBJ2-2; V: TRBV29-1; size: many; length: 13; CDR3: CSVVFGYTGELFF; DNA: TGCAGCGTTGTGTTCGGGTACACCGGGGAGCTGTTTTTT
D: TRBD2; J: TRBJ2-1; V: TRBV29-1; size: many; length: 14; CDR3: CSVPTTSVYNEQFF; DNA: TGCAGCGTCCCTACGACTAGCGTATACAATGAGCAGTTCTTC
D: NA; J: TRBJ2-1; V: TRBV5-1; size: many; length: 13; CDR3: CASSLTQDNEQFF; DNA: TGCGCCAGCAGCTTGACCCAAGACAATGAGCAGTTCTTC
D: TRBD1; J: TRBJ2-5; V: TRBV7-2; size: many; length: 15; CDR3: CASSSPGGQGQTQYF; DNA: TGTGCCAGCAGCTCCCCTGGGGGACAGGGTCAGACCCAGTACTTC
D: NA; J: TRBJ2-7; V: TRBV12-3/TRBV12-4; size: many; length: 14; CDR3: CASTQTEQGKEQYF; DNA: TGTGCCAGCACCCAAACGGAGCAGGGGAAAGAGCAGTACTTC
D: NA; J: TRBJ1-5; V: TRBV5-1; size: NA; length: 15; CDR3: CASSEEDSRNQPQNF; DNA: TGCGCCAGCAGCGAAGAGGACAGTCGGAATCAGCCCCAGAATTTT
D: NA; J: TRBJ1-6; V: TRBV9; size: many; length: 14; CDR3: CASSAGQRRSPLHF; DNA: TGTGCCAGCAGCGCCGGACAGCGGCGATCACCCCTCCACTTT
D: TRBD1; J: TRBJ1-2; V: TRBV5-1; size: many; length: 14; CDR3: CASSSGQRNYGYTF; DNA: TGCGCCAGCAGCTCGGGACAGCGAAACTATGGCTACACCTTC
D: TRBD2; J: TRBJ2-5; V: TRBV24-1; size: many; length: 14; CDR3: CATSRGVGQETQYF; DNA: TGTGCCACCAGCCGGGGGGTCGGACAAGAGACCCAGTACTTC
D: NA; J: TRBJ2-3; V: TRBV20-1; size: many; length: 12; CDR3: CSAAGLMITQYF; DNA: TGCAGTGCGGCGGGACTGATGATCACGCAGTATTTT
D: TRBD1; J: TRBJ1-1; V: TRBV27; size: many; length: 17; CDR3: CASSSPRGLYSYTEAFF; DNA: TGTGCCAGCAGTTCCCCCAGGGGGTTATACTCGTACACTGAAGCTTTCTTT
D: NA; J: TRBJ1-2; V: TRBV20-1; size: many; length: 12; CDR3: CSAGSDSYGYTF; DNA: TGCAGTGCTGGTTCTGATTCCTATGGCTACACCTTC
D: NA; J: TRBJ1-2; V: TRBV5-1; size: many; length: 13; CDR3: CASGLGENYGYTF; DNA: TGCGCCAGCGGCCTGGGCGAGAACTATGGCTACACCTTC
D: NA; J: TRBJ1-2; V: TRBV20-1; size: few; length: 13; CDR3: CSASLAGNYGYTF; DNA: TGCAGTGCTAGTTTGGCAGGGAACTATGGCTACACCTTC
D: TRBD1; J: TRBJ2-1; V: TRBV5-1; size: many; length: 16; CDR3: CASSLAMGTGYNEQFF; DNA: TGCGCCAGCAGCTTGGCCATGGGGACAGGGTACAATGAGCAGTTCTTC
D: TRBD1; J: TRBJ2-7; V: TRBV5-1; size: many; length: 16; CDR3: CASSPDPGQGLNEQYF; DNA: TGCGCCAGCAGCCCAGACCCGGGACAGGGGTTGAACGAGCAGTACTTC
D: TRBD1; J: TRBJ2-1; V: TRBV5-1; size: many; length: 14; CDR3: CASSLGQGAGEQFF; DNA: TGCGCCAGCAGCCTGGGACAGGGGGCGGGTGAGCAGTTCTTC
D: TRBD1; J: TRBJ2-1; V: TRBV2; size: many; length: 15; CDR3: CASSDRQGPYNEQFF; DNA: TGTGCCAGCAGCGACCGACAGGGACCCTACAATGAGCAGTTCTTC
D: NA; J: TRBJ2-3; V: TRBV7-2; size: many; length: 14; CDR3: CASSVFGGEDTQYF; DNA: TGTGCCAGCAGCGTCTTTGGAGGGGAAGATACGCAGTATTTT
D: TRBD2; J: TRBJ2-7; V: TRBV3-1; size: many; length: 15; CDR3: CASSQLGAGYYEQYF; DNA: TGTGCCAGCAGCCAGTTGGGAGCGGGGTACTACGAGCAGTACTTC
D: NA; J: TRBJ1-5; V: TRBV7-8; size: many; length: 13; CDR3: CASSFHDRFPKDF; DNA: TGTGCCAGCAGCTTCCATGACAGGTTCCCCAAGGATTTT
D: NA; J: TRBJ1-1; V: TRBV5-6; size: few; length: 14; CDR3: CASSLIRGGGEAFF; DNA: TGTGCCAGCAGCTTGATACGGGGTGGGGGTGAAGCTTTCTTT